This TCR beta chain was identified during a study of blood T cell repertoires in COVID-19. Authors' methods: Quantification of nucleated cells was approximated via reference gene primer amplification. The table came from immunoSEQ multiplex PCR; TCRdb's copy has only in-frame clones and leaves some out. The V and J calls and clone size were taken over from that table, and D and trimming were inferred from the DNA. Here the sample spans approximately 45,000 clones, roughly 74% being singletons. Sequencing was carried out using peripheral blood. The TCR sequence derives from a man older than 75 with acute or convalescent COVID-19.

CDR3 nucleotides: TGTGCCAGCATGGGGGGAGTGGTGAACACTGAAGCTTTCTTT. Encoded protein: CASMGGVVNTEAFF. This sequence joins TRBV5-8 and TRBJ1-1; a weak D match, TRBD1 (5 bases). V was pared by 6 bases and J by 0 bases, with 12 bases between. Germline V gene sequence: CDR1 SGHTS, CDR2 YDEGEE. This CDR3 comprises 14 residues.